This is a list of T cell receptor beta chains from one sample in a study of cytomegalovirus exposure and HLA in healthy donors. The table came from immunoSEQ multiplex PCR; TCRdb's copy has only in-frame clones and leaves some out. The table includes 150,000 to 200,000 clones, about three quarters detected once. Material for sequencing was PBMCs. The source is a woman aged 40 to 50 in good health and CMV-seropositive. The CDR3 runs from the conserved cysteine through the conserved F or W. The D gene is left open where the match is weak. For some rows the clone size is stated as once, few or many, or as a class when expanded; others skip it.

size: NA
length: 17
J: TRBJ2-1
D: NA
V: TRBV19
CDR3: CASSIVPRDSRNNEQFF
DNA: TGTGCCAGTAGTATAGTCCCACGGGACTCGCGGAACAATGAGCAGTTCTTC

size: NA
length: 13
J: TRBJ2-3
D: NA
V: TRBV7-9
CDR3: CASSFGRGDTQYF
DNA: TGTGCCAGCAGCTTTGGGAGGGGGGATACGCAGTATTTT

size: NA
length: 12
J: TRBJ2-3
D: NA
V: TRBV5-1
CDR3: CTSSLATDTQYF
DNA: TGCACCAGCAGCTTGGCGACAGATACGCAGTATTTT

size: NA
length: 15
J: TRBJ2-7
D: NA
V: TRBV19
CDR3: CASSIRSQGTYEQYF
DNA: TGTGCCAGTAGTATAAGGTCGCAGGGAACCTACGAGCAGTACTTC

size: NA
length: 12
J: TRBJ2-7
D: NA
V: TRBV7-9
CDR3: CASAGPIYEQYF
DNA: TGTGCCAGCGCGGGGCCGATCTACGAGCAGTACTTC

size: NA
length: 12
J: TRBJ2-1
D: NA
V: TRBV7-2
CDR3: CASSPTWEEQFF
DNA: TGTGCCAGCAGCCCAACGTGGGAGGAGCAGTTCTTC

size: NA
length: 13
J: TRBJ2-5
D: TRBD2
V: TRBV6-5
CDR3: CASSPGLVRTQYF
DNA: TGTGCCAGCAGTCCGGGACTAGTGAGGACCCAGTACTTC

size: NA
length: 14
J: TRBJ1-4
D: NA
V: TRBV18
CDR3: CASSPDSGNEKLFF
DNA: TGTGCCAGCTCACCGGACAGCGGTAATGAAAAACTGTTTTTT

size: NA
length: 14
J: TRBJ2-1
D: NA
V: TRBV25-1
CDR3: CASLSSLAQNEQFF
DNA: TGTGCGTCTCTTTCGTCCCTAGCGCAAAATGAGCAGTTCTTC

size: NA
length: 14
J: TRBJ1-2
D: NA
V: TRBV6-1
CDR3: CASIEGGFSYGYTF
DNA: TGTGCCAGCATTGAGGGAGGATTCTCCTATGGCTACACCTTC

size: NA
length: 15
J: TRBJ2-2
D: NA
V: TRBV5-1
CDR3: CASSWGDRNTGELFF
DNA: TGCGCCAGCAGCTGGGGGGACAGGAACACCGGGGAGCTGTTTTTT

size: NA
length: 16
J: TRBJ2-5
D: TRBD2
V: TRBV7-2
CDR3: CASSFSQRGSGETQYF
DNA: TGTGCCAGCAGCTTTAGTCAGCGGGGGTCCGGGGAGACCCAGTACTTC

size: NA
length: 14
J: TRBJ2-7
D: NA
V: TRBV4-1
CDR3: CASSQDVSGAEQYF
DNA: TGCGCCAGCAGCCAAGACGTGTCAGGGGCCGAGCAGTACTTC

size: NA
length: 14
J: TRBJ2-1
D: TRBD1
V: TRBV19
CDR3: CASSTGTDFNEQFF
DNA: TGTGCCAGTAGTACTGGGACAGATTTCAATGAGCAGTTCTTC

size: NA
length: 15
J: TRBJ2-1
D: TRBD2
V: TRBV5-6
CDR3: CASSKLGLAYNEQFF
DNA: TGTGCCAGCAGCAAACTGGGACTAGCCTACAATGAGCAGTTCTTC

size: NA
length: 14
J: TRBJ2-3
D: NA
V: TRBV4-3
CDR3: CASSQSTGRVAQYF
DNA: TGCGCCAGCAGCCAATCGACCGGCCGGGTAGCGCAGTATTTT

size: NA
length: 16
J: TRBJ1-5
D: TRBD1
V: TRBV19
CDR3: CASSPRDSSGNQPQHF
DNA: TGTGCCAGTAGTCCCCGGGACAGCAGCGGCAATCAGCCCCAGCATTTT

size: few
length: 15
J: TRBJ2-5
D: TRBD1
V: TRBV18
CDR3: CASSPTGTAVMTQYF
DNA: TGTGCCAGCTCACCTACCGGGACAGCCGTTATGACCCAGTACTTC